The following is a T cell receptor beta chain sequence with its context. The CDR3 has 16 amino acids. Germline loops: CDR1 SGHRS, CDR2 YFSETQ. V shed 4 bases, J shed 7 bases, and the junction held 14 bases outside the gene matches. The data were obtained in a study of T cell changes during pregnancy in multiple sclerosis. Data came from immunoSEQ multiplex PCR; TCRdb stores just in-frame clones and leaves some out. This table holds 45,000 to 60,000 clones, over 80% found once. The TCR sequence derives from a female donor with multiple sclerosis, enrolled in a pregnancy study. The V call is TRBV5-1, the J call TRBJ2-1; 7 positions agree with TRBD1. The sequencing here drew on CD4+ T cells from peripheral blood mononuclear cells, taken in the third trimester of pregnancy. DNA of the CDR3: TGCGCCAGCAGCACAGGAACGACAGGGTTCAGAAATGAGCAGTTCTTC. Translating it yields CASSTGTTGFRNEQFF.